This paragraph covers one T cell receptor (beta chain) sequence. What it recognizes is unknown. There are 15 residues in the CDR3. Germline trimming cut 4 bases from V and 6 bases from J; bases unmatched to any gene: 10. The germline CDR1 and CDR2 sequences are SGHRS and YFSETQ. The data belong to a study of T-cell reconstitution after alpha-beta-depleted transplantation in children. General study results and limits: Some patients' high day-60 TCRbeta diversity was attributed to recipient cells surviving conditioning. The origin of alpha-beta T cells about two months after transplant was reportedly several hundred expanded graft clones.

Unique molecular identifiers tagged the TCRbeta library. MiXCR was run by TCRdb on the PCR reads, yielding one entry per CDR3 protein. The table shows about 610,000 distinct CDR3 sequences, with 20% to 30% occurring only once. The origin of this receptor is a boy in the first two years of life with Wiskott-Aldrich syndrome, due to receive a stem cell transplant. This material consisted of PBMCs, taken before TCRalphabeta/CD19-depleted stem cell transplant. The chain links TRBV5-1 to TRBJ1-1; 9 bases match TRBD1. The CDR3 coding sequence is TGCGCCAGCAGCCCCTACAGGGGGCGTAATCCTGAAGCTTTCTTT. Protein sequence: CASSPYRGRNPEAFF.